These 16 T cell receptor beta chains came from one sample sequenced in a study of Graves' ophthalmopathy and Graves' hyperthyroidism. TCR beta CDR3 regions were amplified from RNA transcripts. A first-round RT-PCR used HTBI primers, followed by a second-round multiplex PCR. Each CDR3 protein is one row after TCRdb ran MiXCR on the multiplex PCR reads. Here the sample spans 600,000 to 950,000 distinct CDR3 sequences, approximately 40% being singletons. Sequencing used peripheral blood. These receptors were collected from an adult man with Graves' ophthalmopathy.

The V and J genes are TRBV20-1 and TRBJ2-5; D remains unclear. The length of the CDR3 is 9 residues. CDR1 DFQATT and CDR2 SNEGSKA come from the germline V gene (reference sequence). The V gene lost 7 bases and the J gene lost 7 bases, with 7 bases spanning the gap. CDR3 amino acids: CSGTGTQYF. The CDR3 DNA follows: TGCAGTGGCACCGGGACCCAGTACTTC.

In the case of this clonotype: This may be a read error, as it is one base from a much larger clone. It is likely a read error, because the conserved phenylalanine at the end of the CDR3 is missing. The chain couples TRBV4-3 to TRBJ2-7, with D uncertain. CDR1 and CDR2 (germline): LGHNA, YSLEER. This CDR3 region has 15 residues. Trimming removed 0 bases from V and 2 bases from J, with 11 bases in between. In DNA, the CDR3 is TGCGCCAGCAGCCAAGACCTTTCCAGACCCTACGAGCAGTACTGC. This gives the protein CASSQDLSRPYEQYC.

V is TRBV7-2 and J is TRBJ2-5; 9 bases agree with TRBD2. Trimming cost V 2 bases and J 4 bases; bases outside gene matches: 2. This CDR3 is built from 14 residues. The germline gives CDR1 SGHTA, CDR2 FQGNSA. In nucleotides, the CDR3 is TGTGCCAGCAGCTTATGGCGGGGGGGAGAGACCCAGTACTTC. Its protein product is CASSLWRGGETQYF.

This clonotype was seen many times. This chain joins TRBV29-1 and TRBJ1-4; no clear D. CDR3 size: 13 residues. The germline gives CDR1 SQVTM, CDR2 ANQGSEA. Trimming took off 0 bases at V and 5 bases at J, with 7 bases between the two ends. The CDR3 loop reads CSVEDQRNEKLFF. CDR3 sequence (DNA): TGCAGCGTTGAAGATCAAAGGAATGAAAAACTGTTTTTT.

There are a few counts of this clonotype. This chain links TRBV7-9 with TRBJ1-1; 9 bases are shared with TRBD1. Per germline, CDR1 SEHNR and CDR2 FQNEAQ (reference sequence). This CDR3 has 15 amino acids. V lost 6 bases to trimming and J lost 4 bases; unmatched junction nucleotides: 9. The CDR3 here is CASSFTGTGSTEAFF. The CDR3 region has the DNA TGTGCCAGCAGTTTTACAGGGACAGGGAGCACTGAAGCTTTCTTT.

This CDR3 reads CASSFGAGAYEQYF. The CDR3 DNA reads as TGCGCCAGCAGCTTTGGAGCGGGCGCCTACGAGCAGTACTTC. The chain couples TRBV5-1 to TRBJ2-7, with a tentative D call TRBD2 (6 bases). CDR3 size: 14 residues. Trimming removed 2 bases from V and 2 bases from J, with 11 bases in between. CDR1 and CDR2 from the germline V gene are SGHRS and YFSETQ.

The chain carries TRBV7-2 and TRBJ2-7; no clear D gene. Trimming took off 1 base at V and 3 bases at J, with 13 bases between the two ends. The CDR3 spans 15 residues. In germline, CDR1 is SGHTA, CDR2 FQGNSA. This chain's CDR3 is CASSLGLSSYYEQYF. The CDR3 nucleotides are TGTGCCAGCAGCTTAGGTCTGTCCAGTTACTACGAGCAGTACTTC.

The V gene is TRBV29-1, the J gene TRBJ1-6; 9 bases are a match to TRBD1. V lost 7 bases, J lost 7 bases, and 5 bases stayed unmatched. Germline V gives CDR1 SQVTM, CDR2 ANQGSEA. CDR3 length equals 13 residues. For the CDR3, the DNA is TGCAGCGCCCGACAGGGGGAGAATTCACCCCTCCACTTT. Its protein product is CSARQGENSPLHF.

For this clonotype: Given the absence of the conserved phenylalanine or tryptophan at the CDR3 end, a read error is likely. V and J are TRBV7-2 and TRBJ1-2; no reliable D call. The CDR3 consists of 15 residues. Per germline, CDR1 SGHTA and CDR2 FQGNSA. V lost 4 bases and J 2 bases, leaving 14 bases between the germline ends. The CDR3 coding sequence is TGTGCCAGCAGCTCGACATCAAGGTGGAACTATGGCTACACCTCC. Translated, it gives CASSSTSRWNYGYTS.

On this clonotype: A clone one base away is much larger, so this may be a read error. V and J are TRBV7-6 and TRBJ2-7; 9 bases match TRBD1. There are 15 residues in the CDR3. Germline loops: CDR1 SGHVS, CDR2 FNYEAQ. With 10 bases clipped from V and 4 bases from J, the junction kept 14 bases outside the gene matches. CDR3 amino acids: CANSLGQGMGYEQYF. As DNA, the CDR3 is TGTGCCAACAGTTTAGGACAGGGGATGGGTTACGAGCAGTACTTC.

Notes on this clonotype: A read error may explain this, as a much larger clone is one base away. V and J are TRBV2 and TRBJ1-2; TRBD1 aligns across 10 bases. Trimming cost V 8 bases and J 3 bases; bases outside gene matches: 0. The germline gives CDR1 SNHLY, CDR2 FYNNEI. The CDR3 runs 12 residues. The CDR3 here is CASGTGDYGYTF. The CDR3 bases are TGTGCCAGCGGGACAGGGGACTATGGCTACACCTTC.

This clonotype was found many times. The V gene is TRBV12-3 or TRBV12-4, the J gene TRBJ1-4; TRBD1 is a possible D gene (5 bases). The CDR3 consists of 14 residues. V lost 6 bases, J lost 5 bases, and 13 bases lay in between. In DNA, the CDR3 is TGTGCCAGCAGCCCAACGGGGCCGAATGAAAAACTGTTTTTT. This sequence encodes CASSPTGPNEKLFF.

This clonotype showed up just a few times. With a much larger clone just one base away, this may be a read error. The genes are TRBV25-1 and TRBJ1-4, with a tentative D call TRBD1 (6 bases). This CDR3 has 14 amino acids. From germline, CDR1 is MGHDK and CDR2 SYGVNS. V lost 3 bases and J 14 bases, leaving 19 bases between the germline ends. The CDR3 sequence: CASSDRGRARWLFF. The DNA for the CDR3 is TGTGCCAGCAGTGATAGGGGGAGGGCCCGCTGGCTGTTTTTT.

This clonotype was detected many times. The chain combines TRBV12-3 or TRBV12-4 with TRBJ1-4; D is unresolved. The CDR3 has 13 residues. Trimming removed 6 bases from V and 7 bases from J, with 12 bases in between. In DNA form, the CDR3 reads TGTGCCAGCAGCCTCAACCGGGGTGAAAAACTGTTTTTT. The encoded protein is CASSLNRGEKLFF.

The J gene is TRBJ1-1, the V gene TRBV4-2, with TRBD1 as a possible D gene (5 bases). The germline CDR1 and CDR2 sequences are LGHNA and YNFKEQ. The CDR3 runs to 17 residues. V lost 3 bases, J lost 0 bases, and 17 bases lay in between. CDR3 amino acids: CASSHSNRTGLNTEAFF. CDR3 sequence (DNA): TGTGCCAGCAGCCACTCCAACAGGACCGGGTTGAACACTGAAGCTTTCTTT.

This CDR3 reads CASSQGWRQALNTEAFF. The CDR3 nucleotides are TGTGCCAGCAGCCAAGGTTGGCGACAGGCCCTGAACACTGAAGCTTTCTTT. J is TRBJ1-1 and V is TRBV7-9; TRBD1 might be the D (6 bases). The V end lost 5 bases, the J end lost 0 bases, and 19 bases lay between the germline ends. This CDR3 is built from 17 residues. CDR1 is SEHNR and CDR2 is FQNEAQ in the germline V gene (reference sequence).